Listed here is a single TCR beta chain. Its antigen is as yet unknown. Libraries of TRB cDNA were made by 5' RACE and carried UMIs. TCRdb re-called the 5' RACE reads and gives one entry per CDR3 protein, without DNA. The listing contains approximately 49,000 distinct CDR3 sequences. This record comes from a study of CXCR3-negative and CXCR3-positive naive CD8 T cells. Study in general: Summed over all libraries, TRB reads came to about 140 million, with about 1.5 +/- 0.3 million per library. The study's findings and limits: Similarly elevated diversity marked both naive subsets, with memory CD8+ cells showing far lower diversity. Similar TRBV-TRBJ usage characterized naive CXCR3-negative and CXCR3-positive cells; memory cells differed. With CXCR3 expression partially decreased after cryopreservation, most assays relied on fresh PBMCs.

Germline V lookup: CDR1 MDHEN, CDR2 SYDVKM. The CDR3 is 13 amino acids. The receptor was isolated from a human donor in good health. Some clones in this sample may be carry-over from other donors' samples. Specimen: memory CD8+ T cells from blood. The rearrangement joins TRBV28 to TRBJ2-2. The CDR3 loop reads CASSFQFTGELFF. Looking up the rest from reference TRBV28 and TRBJ2-2 gives the full variable domain: DVKVTQSSRYLVKRTGEKVFLECVQDMDHENMFWYRQDPGLGLRLIYFSYDVKMKEKGDIPEGYSVSREKKERFSLILESASTNQTSMYLCASSFQFTGELFFGEGSRLTVL.